The TCR beta chain under discussion was sequenced for a study of shared clonotypes between healthy human individuals. Study-wide findings and caveats: Against clonotypes common to all four donors, non-shared ones had lower generation probabilities.

The method was immunoSEQ multiplex PCR; TCRdb's version includes in-frame clones alone and lacks a portion of them. The sample has around 200,000 clones; around 63% are singletons. With 11 bases removed from V and 3 bases from J, the gap between germline ends came to 17 bases. The CDR3 consists of 13 residues. Germline V gene data show CDR1 as MNHNS and CDR2 as SASEGT. About this clone: Its antigen is still unknown.

This chain connects TRBV6-1 to TRBJ2-7; D may be TRBD1 (6 bases). The source is a young man in good health. Material: memory CD4+ T cells sorted from blood. This sample's subset: CD45RA-negative fraction. CDR3 nucleotides: TGTGCCGGGAGCAAGGGGGACCTCTACGAGCAGTACTTC. Amino acids: CAGSKGDLYEQYF.